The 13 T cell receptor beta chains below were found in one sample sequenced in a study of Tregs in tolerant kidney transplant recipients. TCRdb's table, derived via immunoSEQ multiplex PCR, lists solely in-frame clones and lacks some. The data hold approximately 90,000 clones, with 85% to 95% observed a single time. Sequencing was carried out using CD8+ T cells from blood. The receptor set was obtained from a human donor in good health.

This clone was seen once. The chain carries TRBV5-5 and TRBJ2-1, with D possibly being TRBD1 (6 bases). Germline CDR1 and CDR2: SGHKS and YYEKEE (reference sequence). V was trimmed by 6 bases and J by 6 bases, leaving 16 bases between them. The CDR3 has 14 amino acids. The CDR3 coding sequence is TGTGCCAGCACTACAGGGCGCTTGGCCAATGAGCAGTTCTTC. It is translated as CASTTGRLANEQFF.

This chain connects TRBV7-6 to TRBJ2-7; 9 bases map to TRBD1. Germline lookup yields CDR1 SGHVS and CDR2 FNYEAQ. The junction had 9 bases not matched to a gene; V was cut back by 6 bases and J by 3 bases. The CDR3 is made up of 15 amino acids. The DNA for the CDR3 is TGTGCCAGCAGTCGCGGACAGGGGAGGCACTACGAGCAGTACTTC. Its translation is CASSRGQGRHYEQYF.

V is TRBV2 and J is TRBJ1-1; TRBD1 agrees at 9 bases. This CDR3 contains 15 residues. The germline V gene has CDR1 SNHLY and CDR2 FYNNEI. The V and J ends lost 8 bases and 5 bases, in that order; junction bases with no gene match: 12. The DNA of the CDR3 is TGTGCCAGCCCCCGCACCGGGACAGGGTCGACTGAAGCTTTCTTT. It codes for CASPRTGTGSTEAFF.

The CDR3 loop reads CASSLGNVGTGSTEAFF. The CDR3 DNA is TGTGCCAGCAGTTTAGGTAACGTGGGGACAGGGAGTACTGAAGCTTTCTTT. The rearrangement joins TRBV28 to TRBJ1-1, with TRBD1 matching 9 bases. The V gene's germline CDR1 is MDHEN and CDR2 SYDVKM. J was trimmed by 5 bases and V by 2 bases; bases with no gene match: 12. This CDR3 is built from 17 residues.

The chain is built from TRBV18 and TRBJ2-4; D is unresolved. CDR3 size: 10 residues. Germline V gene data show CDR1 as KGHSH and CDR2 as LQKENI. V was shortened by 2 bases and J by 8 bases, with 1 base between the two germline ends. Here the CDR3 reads CASSPYIQYF. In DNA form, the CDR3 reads TGTGCCAGCTCACCATACATTCAGTACTTC.

The CDR3 is CASSFGVGRGADTQYF. The CDR3 DNA sequence: TGTGCCAGCAGCTTTGGGGTAGGCAGGGGCGCAGATACGCAGTATTTT. V usage is TRBV27 and J usage is TRBJ2-3; a weak D match, TRBD1 (6 bases). Per the germline V gene, CDR1 is MNHEY and CDR2 is SMNVEV (reference sequence). Deletions cut 6 bases from V and 4 bases from J, with 20 bases between. The CDR3 has 16 residues.

Written as DNA, the CDR3 is TGTGCCAGCAGCGCGAGCCGGGACAGGGTTTACTATGGCTACACCTTC. This gives the protein CASSASRDRVYYGYTF. The V and J genes are TRBV9 and TRBJ1-2, with 9 positions matching TRBD1. Germline lookup yields CDR1 SGDLS and CDR2 YYNGEE. J gave up 3 bases and V 3 bases, and 9 bases lay outside the gene matches. The CDR3 loop spans 16 amino acids.

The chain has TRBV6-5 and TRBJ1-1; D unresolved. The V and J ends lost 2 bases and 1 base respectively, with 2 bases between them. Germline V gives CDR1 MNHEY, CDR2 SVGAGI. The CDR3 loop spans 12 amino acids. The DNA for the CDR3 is TGTGCCAGCAGTTACAAGAACACTGAAGCTTTCTTT. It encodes CASSYKNTEAFF.

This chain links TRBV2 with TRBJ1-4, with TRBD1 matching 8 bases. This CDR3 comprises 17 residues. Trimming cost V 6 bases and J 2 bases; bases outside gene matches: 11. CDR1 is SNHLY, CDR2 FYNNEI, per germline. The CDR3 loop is CASSFWQGASTNEKLFF. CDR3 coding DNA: TGTGCCAGCAGCTTCTGGCAGGGGGCCTCGACTAATGAAAAACTGTTTTTT.

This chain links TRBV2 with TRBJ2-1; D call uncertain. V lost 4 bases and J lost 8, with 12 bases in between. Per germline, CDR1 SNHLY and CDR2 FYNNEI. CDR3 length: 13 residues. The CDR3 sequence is CASSGHQRDEQFF. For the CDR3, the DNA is TGTGCCAGCAGTGGACACCAAAGGGATGAGCAGTTCTTC.

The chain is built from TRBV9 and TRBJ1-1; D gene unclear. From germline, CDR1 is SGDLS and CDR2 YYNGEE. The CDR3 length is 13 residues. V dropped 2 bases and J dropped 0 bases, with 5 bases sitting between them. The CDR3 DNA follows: TGTGCCAGCAGCGTGACCTTGAACACTGAAGCTTTCTTT. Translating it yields CASSVTLNTEAFF. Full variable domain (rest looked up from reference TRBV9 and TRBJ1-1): DSGVTQTPKHLITATGQRVTLRCSPRSGDLSVYWYQQSLDQGLQFLIQYYNGEERAKGNILERFSAQQFPDLHSELNLSSLELGDSALYFCASSVTLNTEAFFGQGTRLTVV.

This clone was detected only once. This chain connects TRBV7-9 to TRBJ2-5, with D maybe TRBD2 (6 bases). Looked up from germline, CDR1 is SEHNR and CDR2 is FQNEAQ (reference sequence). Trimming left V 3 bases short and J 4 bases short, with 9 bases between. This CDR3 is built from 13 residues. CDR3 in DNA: TGTGCCAGCAGCTTCGAAGCGGGAGAGACCCAGTACTTC. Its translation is CASSFEAGETQYF.

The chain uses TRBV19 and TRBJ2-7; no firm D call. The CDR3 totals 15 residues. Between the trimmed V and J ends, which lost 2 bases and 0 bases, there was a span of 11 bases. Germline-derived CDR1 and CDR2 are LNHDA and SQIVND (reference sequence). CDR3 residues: CASSIFGASSYEQYF. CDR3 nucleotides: TGTGCCAGTAGTATATTCGGCGCTAGCTCCTACGAGCAGTACTTC.